The following is a TCR beta chain sequence with its context. Evenly divided among several immunoSEQ plates was the genomic DNA of each subset. Sequencing used immunoSEQ multiplex PCR; TCRdb keeps in-frame clones, though not all of them. Of a few million clones listed, 85% to 95% are singletons. These data come from a study of shared clonotypes between healthy human individuals. Germline CDR1 is MNHEY and CDR2 is SMNVEV (reference sequence). CDR3 size: 16 residues. V was pared by 4 bases and J by 0 bases, with 16 bases between. The rearrangement links TRBV27 to TRBJ2-7, with D possibly called TRBD1 or TRBD2 (6 bases each). The TCR originated in a man between 18 and 29 years old in good health. Some clones in this sample may be carry-over from other donors' samples. Material: naive CD4+ T cells from PBMCs. Subset defined: CD45RA+ positively selected. The CDR3 DNA sequence: TGTGCCAGCAGTTCGCTTACAGGGAGGTACTCCTACGAGCAGTACTTC. Its translation: CASSSLTGRYSYEQYF.